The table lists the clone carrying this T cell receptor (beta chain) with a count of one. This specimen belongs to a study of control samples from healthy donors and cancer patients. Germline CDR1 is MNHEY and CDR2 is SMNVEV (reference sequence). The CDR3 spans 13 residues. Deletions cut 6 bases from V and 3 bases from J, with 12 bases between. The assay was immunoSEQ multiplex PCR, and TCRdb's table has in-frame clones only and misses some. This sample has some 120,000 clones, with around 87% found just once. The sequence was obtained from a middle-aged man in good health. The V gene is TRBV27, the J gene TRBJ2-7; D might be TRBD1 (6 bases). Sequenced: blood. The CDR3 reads CASRGAGVYEQYF. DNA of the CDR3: TGTGCCAGCAGGGGGGCAGGGGTCTACGAGCAGTACTTC.